This T cell receptor beta chain was sequenced during a study of blood T cell repertoires in COVID-19. The V gene's germline CDR1 is LGHDT and CDR2 YNNKEL (reference sequence). The CDR3 loop spans 15 amino acids. V shed 1 base and J 3 bases; nucleotides not matched to a gene: 4. Libraries were prepared by immunoSEQ multiplex PCR; TCRdb keeps only in-frame clonotypes and omits some of them. The data show approximately 92,000 clones, around 85% seen once. V and J are TRBV3-1 (or the pseudogene TRBV3-2) and TRBJ2-5; 8 bases match TRBD1. This clonotype was obtained from a woman aged 55-75 years with COVID-19, enrolled during active disease. Sequencing input: peripheral blood. The DNA of the CDR3 is TGTGCCAGCAGCCAAGTGGGACAGGCGAAAGAGACCCAGTACTTC. It encodes CASSQVGQAKETQYF.